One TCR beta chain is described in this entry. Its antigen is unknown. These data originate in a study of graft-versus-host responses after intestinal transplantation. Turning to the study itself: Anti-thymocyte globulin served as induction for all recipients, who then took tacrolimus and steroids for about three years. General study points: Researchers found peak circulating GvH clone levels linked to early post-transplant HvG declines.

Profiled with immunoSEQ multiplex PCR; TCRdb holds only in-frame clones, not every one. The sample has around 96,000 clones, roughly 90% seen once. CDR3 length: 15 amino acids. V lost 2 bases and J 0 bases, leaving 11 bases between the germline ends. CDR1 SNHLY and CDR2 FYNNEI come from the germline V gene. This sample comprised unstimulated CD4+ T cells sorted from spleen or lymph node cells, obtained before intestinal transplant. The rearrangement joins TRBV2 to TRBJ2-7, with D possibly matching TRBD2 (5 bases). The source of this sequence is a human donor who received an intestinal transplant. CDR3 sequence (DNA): TGTGCCAGCAGTGAACGAGCGGATAGCTCCTACGAGCAGTACTTC. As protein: CASSERADSSYEQYF.